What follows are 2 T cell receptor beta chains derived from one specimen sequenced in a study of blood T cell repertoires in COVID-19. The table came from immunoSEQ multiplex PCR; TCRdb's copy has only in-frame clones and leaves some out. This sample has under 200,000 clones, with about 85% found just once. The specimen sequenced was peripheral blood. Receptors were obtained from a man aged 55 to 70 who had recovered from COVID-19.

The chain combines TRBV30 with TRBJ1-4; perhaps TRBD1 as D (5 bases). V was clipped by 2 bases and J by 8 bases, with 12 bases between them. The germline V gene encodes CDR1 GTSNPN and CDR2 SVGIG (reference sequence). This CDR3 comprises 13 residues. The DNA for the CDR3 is TGTGCCTGGAGTAGTCAGGGTCTGGAAAAACTGTTTTTT. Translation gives CAWSSQGLEKLFF.

The CDR3: CASEESYGYTF. The CDR3 bases are TGTGCCAGCGAGGAATCCTATGGCTACACCTTC. The V call is TRBV2, the J call TRBJ1-2, with D uncertain. The CDR3 spans 11 residues. CDR1 is SNHLY, CDR2 FYNNEI, per germline. Trimming stripped 8 bases from V and 4 bases from J, with 8 bases between.